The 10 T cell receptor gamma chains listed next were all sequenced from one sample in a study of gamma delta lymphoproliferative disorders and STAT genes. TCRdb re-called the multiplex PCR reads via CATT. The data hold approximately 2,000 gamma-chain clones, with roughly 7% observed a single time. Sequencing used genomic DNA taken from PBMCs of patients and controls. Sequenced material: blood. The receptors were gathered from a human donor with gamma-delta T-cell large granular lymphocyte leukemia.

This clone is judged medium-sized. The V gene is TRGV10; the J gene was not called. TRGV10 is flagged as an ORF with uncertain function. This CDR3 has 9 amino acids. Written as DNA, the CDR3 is TGTGCTGCGTGGGATCTGATTCTCTTT. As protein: CAAWDLILF.

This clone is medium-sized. DNA of the CDR3: TGTGCCACCTGGGACTCACGGGGGTCTTATTATAAGAAACTCTTT. It encodes CATWDSRGSYYKKLF. This rearrangement joins TRGV2 to TRGJ1 or TRGJ2. TCRdb gives no J gene; it was assigned here by matching the DNA to germline. The CDR3 loop spans 15 amino acids. Germline lookup yields CDR1 EGSNGY and CDR2 YDSYNSKV. The ends lost 3 bases at V and 3 bases at J; junction bases unmatched: 11.

The CDR3 reads CACWIKNKKLF. In DNA, the CDR3 is TGTGCCTGCTGGATTAAAAATAAGAAGCTCTTT. With the J gene uncalled, the V gene is TRGV11. TRGV11 counts as an open reading frame of uncertain function. The CDR3 sequence is 11 residues long.

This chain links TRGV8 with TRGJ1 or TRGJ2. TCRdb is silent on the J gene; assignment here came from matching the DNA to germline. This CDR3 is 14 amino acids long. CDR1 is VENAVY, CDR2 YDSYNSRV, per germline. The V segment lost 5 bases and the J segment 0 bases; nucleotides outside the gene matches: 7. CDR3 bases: TGTGCCACCTGGGTACCATCGAATTATTATAAGAAACTCTTT. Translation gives CATWVPSNYYKKLF.

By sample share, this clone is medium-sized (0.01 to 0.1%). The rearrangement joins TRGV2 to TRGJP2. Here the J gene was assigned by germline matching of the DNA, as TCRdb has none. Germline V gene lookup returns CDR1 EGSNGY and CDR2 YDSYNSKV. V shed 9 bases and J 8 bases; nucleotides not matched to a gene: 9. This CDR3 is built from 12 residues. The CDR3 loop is CATPWRDWIKTF. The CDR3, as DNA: TGTGCCACCCCCTGGAGGGATTGGATCAAGACGTTT.

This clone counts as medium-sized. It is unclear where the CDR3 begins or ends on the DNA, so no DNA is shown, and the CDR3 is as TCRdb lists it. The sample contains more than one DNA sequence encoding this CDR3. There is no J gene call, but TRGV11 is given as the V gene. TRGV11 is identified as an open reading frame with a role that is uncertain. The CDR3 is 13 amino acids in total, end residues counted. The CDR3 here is CTTVPAGSNPGLF.

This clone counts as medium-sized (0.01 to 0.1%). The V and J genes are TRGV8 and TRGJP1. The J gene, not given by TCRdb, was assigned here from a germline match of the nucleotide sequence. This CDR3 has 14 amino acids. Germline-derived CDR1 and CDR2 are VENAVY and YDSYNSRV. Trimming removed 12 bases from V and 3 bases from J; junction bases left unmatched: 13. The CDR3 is CAEQRRPTGWFKIF. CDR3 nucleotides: TGTGCCGAACAGAGGAGGCCCACTGGTTGGTTCAAGATATTT.

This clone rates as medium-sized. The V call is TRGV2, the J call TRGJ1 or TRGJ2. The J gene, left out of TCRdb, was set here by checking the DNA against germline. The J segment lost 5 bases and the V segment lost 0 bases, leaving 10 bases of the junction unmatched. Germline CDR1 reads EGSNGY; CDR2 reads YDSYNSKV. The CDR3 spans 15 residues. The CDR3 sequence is CATWDGPLEDYKKLF. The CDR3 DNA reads TGTGCCACCTGGGACGGGCCCCTCGAAGATTATAAGAAACTCTTT.

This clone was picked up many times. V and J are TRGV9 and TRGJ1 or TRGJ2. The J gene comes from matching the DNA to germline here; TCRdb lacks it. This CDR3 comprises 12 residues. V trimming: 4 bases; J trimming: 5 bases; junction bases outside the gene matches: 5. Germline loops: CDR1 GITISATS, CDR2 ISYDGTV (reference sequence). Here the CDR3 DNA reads TGTGCCTTGTGGGATAAGGATTATAAGAAACTCTTT. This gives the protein CALWDKDYKKLF.

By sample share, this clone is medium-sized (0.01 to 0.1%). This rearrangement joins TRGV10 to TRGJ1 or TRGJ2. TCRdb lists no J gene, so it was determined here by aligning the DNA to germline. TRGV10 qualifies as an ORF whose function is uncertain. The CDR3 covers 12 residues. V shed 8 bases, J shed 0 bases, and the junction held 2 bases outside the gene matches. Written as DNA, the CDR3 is TGTGCTGCGTGGGGGAATTATTATAAGAAACTCTTT. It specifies CAAWGNYYKKLF.